Below, one T cell receptor (beta chain) is given with its context. Its antigen is unknown. Some clones are missing from TCRdb's copy, which holds only in-frame ones; the method was immunoSEQ multiplex PCR. The data contain 5,500 to 7,000 clones, around nine tenths of them singletons. This sample is drawn from a study of T cell repertoires in ileal Crohn's disease. On the study more broadly: Median disease duration was roughly 7.9 years; roughly 40% smoked at surgery. All patients had surgery for stricturing (approximately 60%) or penetrating (roughly 39%) disease. Study-level findings and limits: Compared with non-smokers, active smokers at surgery showed more clonal expansions.

Surgical specimens yielded lamina propria lymphocytes, which were density-gradient separated and then sorted. Patients were adults with ileal or ileocolonic Crohn's disease needing resection. The sequence came from an adult with Crohn's disease. Some clones in this sample may be carry-over from other donors' samples. What was sequenced was CD4+ T cells from ileum.

In DNA, the CDR3 is TGTGCCAGCAGCCCCGGGGGAGCCTCCCTCAATGAGCAGTTCTTC. Amino acid sequence: CASSPGGASLNEQFF. The genes are TRBV5-4 and TRBJ2-1; D may be TRBD2 (6 bases). Trimming shortened V by 4 bases and J by 6 bases, and 17 bases separated the two germline ends. The germline gives CDR1 SGHNT, CDR2 YYREEE (reference sequence). The CDR3 runs to 15 residues.